This T cell receptor beta chain was obtained from a study of blood T cells in healthy people across ages. The authors extracted at least 6 micrograms of total RNA per sample. Primers used in a second PCR of roughly 6 to 12 cycles were a sample-barcoded 5' primer and a J-beta primer mix. CDR3-containing paired-end reads numbered at least 2.5 million in each sample. TCRdb reprocessed the 5' RACE reads via MiXCR and lists one record per CDR3 protein. Of around 650,000 distinct CDR3 sequences in the sample, 35% to 50% were seen once. This CDR3 region has 19 residues. Germline CDR1 MNHEY, CDR2 SMNVEV (reference sequence). Trimming took 2 bases from V and 2 from J, leaving 24 bases between them.

The rearrangement joins TRBV27 to TRBJ2-5, with D perhaps matching TRBD2 (5 bases). This clonotype was obtained from a man older than 75 in good health. Sequenced input: blood. CDR3 residues: CASSLKAVLFAEVQETQYF. As DNA, the CDR3 is TGTGCCAGCAGTTTAAAGGCCGTACTTTTTGCGGAGGTACAAGAGACCCAGTACTTC.